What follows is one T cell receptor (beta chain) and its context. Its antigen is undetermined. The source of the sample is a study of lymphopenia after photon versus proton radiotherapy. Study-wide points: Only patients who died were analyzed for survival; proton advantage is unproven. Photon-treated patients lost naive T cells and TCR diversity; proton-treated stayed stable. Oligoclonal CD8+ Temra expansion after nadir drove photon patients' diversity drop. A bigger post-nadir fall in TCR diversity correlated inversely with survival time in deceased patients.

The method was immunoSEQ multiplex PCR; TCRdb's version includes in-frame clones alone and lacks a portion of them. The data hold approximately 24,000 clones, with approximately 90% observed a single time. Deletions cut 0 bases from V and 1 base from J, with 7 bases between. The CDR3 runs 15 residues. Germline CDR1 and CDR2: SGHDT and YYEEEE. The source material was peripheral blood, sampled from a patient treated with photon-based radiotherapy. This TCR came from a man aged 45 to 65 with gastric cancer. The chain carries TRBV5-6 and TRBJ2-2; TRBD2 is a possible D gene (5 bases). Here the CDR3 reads CASSLGGVNTGELFF. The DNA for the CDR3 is TGTGCCAGCAGCTTGGGGGGAGTGAACACCGGGGAGCTGTTTTTT.